The text below deals with one T cell receptor (beta chain). Germline V gives CDR1 ENHRY, CDR2 SYGVKD. V was trimmed by 2 bases and J by 4 bases, leaving 8 bases between them. The CDR3 length is 13 residues. This sample was taken from a study of CD8+CD57+ T cells in acquired aplastic anemia. Genomic DNA provided the template from which TCR beta VDJ and CDR3 profiles were obtained. TCRdb re-derived calls from the reads in MiXCR, one entry per CDR3 protein. The data contain more than 200,000 distinct CDR3 sequences, about half of them seen just once; the ten biggest clones take up 20%. Sequencing involved patients with CD8+CD57+ cell expansion previously shown by flow cytometry. A severe acquired aplastic anemia diagnosis applied to all patients.

The chain employs TRBV10-3 and TRBJ1-2, with D possibly TRBD1 on 5 matching bases. The sequence was obtained from a human donor with aplastic anemia. The sample consisted of sorted CD4+, CD8+, or CD8+CD57+ T cells (not recorded which) from PBMCs. CDR3 DNA sequence: TGTGCCATCAGTGAGGCAGGGATCTATGGCTACACCTTC. It translates to CAISEAGIYGYTF.